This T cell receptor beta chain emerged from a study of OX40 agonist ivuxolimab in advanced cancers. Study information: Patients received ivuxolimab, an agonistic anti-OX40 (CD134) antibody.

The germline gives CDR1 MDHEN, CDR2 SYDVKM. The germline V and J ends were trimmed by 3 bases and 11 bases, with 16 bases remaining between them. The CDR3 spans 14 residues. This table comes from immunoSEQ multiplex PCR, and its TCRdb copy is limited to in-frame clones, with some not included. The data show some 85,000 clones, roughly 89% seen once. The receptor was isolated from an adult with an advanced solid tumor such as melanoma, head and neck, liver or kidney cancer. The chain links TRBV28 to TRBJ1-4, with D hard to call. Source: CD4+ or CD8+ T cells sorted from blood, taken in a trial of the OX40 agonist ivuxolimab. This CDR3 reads CASSFGRRSFKLFF. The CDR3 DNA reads TGTGCCAGCAGTTTCGGGAGACGGTCTTTCAAACTGTTTTTT.